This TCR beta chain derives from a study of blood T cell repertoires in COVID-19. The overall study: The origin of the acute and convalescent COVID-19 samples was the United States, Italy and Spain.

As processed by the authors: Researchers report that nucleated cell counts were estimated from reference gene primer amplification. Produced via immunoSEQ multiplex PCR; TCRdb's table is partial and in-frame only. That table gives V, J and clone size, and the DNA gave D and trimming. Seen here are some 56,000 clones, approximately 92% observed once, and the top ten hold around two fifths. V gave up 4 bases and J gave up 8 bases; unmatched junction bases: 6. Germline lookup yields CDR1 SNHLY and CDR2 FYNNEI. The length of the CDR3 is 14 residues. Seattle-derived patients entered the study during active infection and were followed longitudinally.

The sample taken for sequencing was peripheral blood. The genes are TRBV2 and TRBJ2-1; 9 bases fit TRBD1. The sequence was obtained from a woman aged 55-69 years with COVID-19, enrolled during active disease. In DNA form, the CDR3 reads TGTGCCAGCAGTGCCGACAGGGGGGTCCATGAGCAGTTCTTC. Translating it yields CASSADRGVHEQFF.